This TCR beta chain was sequenced for a study of beta chain features in type 1 diabetes. This clone was recorded a few times. The investigators reverse transcribed all of the isolated RNA, so they sequenced expressed TCRB transcripts. Here immunoSEQ multiplex PCR was the method, and the copy in TCRdb shows in-frame clones only, minus some. Of about 900,000 clones in the sample, roughly a sixth were seen once. Sequences were obtained from naive CD4+ T cells from blood. The TCR originated in a woman under 30 in good health.

CDR3 loop: CASSPMGSNQPQHF. The CDR3 DNA reads TGCGCCAGCAGTCCGATGGGTAGCAATCAGCCCCAGCATTTT. This sequence joins TRBV23-1 and TRBJ1-5; unclear D gene. TRBV23-1 is identified as an open reading frame with a role that is uncertain. The CDR3 is 14 amino acids. Trimming removed 4 bases from V and 0 bases from J, with 7 bases in between.